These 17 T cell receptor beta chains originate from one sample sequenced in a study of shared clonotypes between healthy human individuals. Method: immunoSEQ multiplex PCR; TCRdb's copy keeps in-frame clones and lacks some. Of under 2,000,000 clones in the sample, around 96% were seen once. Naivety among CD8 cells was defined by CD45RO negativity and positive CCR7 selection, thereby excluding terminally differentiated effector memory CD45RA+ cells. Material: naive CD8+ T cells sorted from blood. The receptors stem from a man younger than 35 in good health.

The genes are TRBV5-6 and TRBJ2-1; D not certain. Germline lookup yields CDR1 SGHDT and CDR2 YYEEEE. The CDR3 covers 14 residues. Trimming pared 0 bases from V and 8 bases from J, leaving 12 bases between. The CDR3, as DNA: TGTGCCAGCAGCTTGGAAGGGTCCTTGGATGAGCAGTTCTTC. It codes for CASSLEGSLDEQFF.

The CDR3 nucleotides read TGTGCCAGTAGTCCTCAGGGAGCTTGGGAGACCCAGTACTTC. Protein: CASSPQGAWETQYF. The gene calls are TRBV19 and TRBJ2-5; perhaps D is TRBD1 or TRBD2 (5 bases each). V lost 5 bases to trimming and J lost 5 bases, with 15 bases between them. The CDR3 spans 14 residues. Germline CDR1 is LNHDA and CDR2 is SQIVND (reference sequence). The whole variable domain, remainder taken from reference TRBV19 and TRBJ2-5, is DGGITQSPKYLFRKEGQNVTLSCEQNLNHDAMYWYRQDPGQGLRLIYYSQIVNDFQKGDIAEGYSVSREKKESFPLTVTSAQKNPTAFYLCASSPQGAWETQYFGPGTRLLVL.

The CDR3 DNA sequence: TGTGCCTGGAAAATGGACTCAGATTACAATGAGCAGTTCTTC. It encodes CAWKMDSDYNEQFF. The V gene is TRBV30, the J gene TRBJ2-1, with a weak D call TRBD2 (5 bases). The CDR3 is 14 amino acids. V dropped 4 bases and J dropped 4 bases, with 14 bases sitting between them. CDR1 and CDR2 (germline): GTSNPN, SVGIG (reference sequence).

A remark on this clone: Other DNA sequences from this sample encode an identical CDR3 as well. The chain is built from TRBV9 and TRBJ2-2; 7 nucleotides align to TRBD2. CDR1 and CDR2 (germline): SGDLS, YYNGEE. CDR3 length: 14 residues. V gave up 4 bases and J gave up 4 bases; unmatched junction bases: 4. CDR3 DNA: TGTGCCAGCAGCCCGGGGGGTAGCACCGGGGAGCTGTTTTTT. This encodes CASSPGGSTGELFF.

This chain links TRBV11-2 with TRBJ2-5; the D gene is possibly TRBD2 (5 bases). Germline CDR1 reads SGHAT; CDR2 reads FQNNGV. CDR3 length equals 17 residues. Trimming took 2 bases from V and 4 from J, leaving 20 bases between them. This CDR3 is CASSLSVGELPPETQYF. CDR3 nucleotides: TGTGCCAGCAGCTTAAGTGTTGGGGAGCTGCCCCCAGAGACCCAGTACTTC.

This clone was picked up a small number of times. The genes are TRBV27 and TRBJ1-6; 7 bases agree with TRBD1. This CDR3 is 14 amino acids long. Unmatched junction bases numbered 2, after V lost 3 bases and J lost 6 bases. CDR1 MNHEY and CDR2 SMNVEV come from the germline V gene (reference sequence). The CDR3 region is CASSLGQLNSPLHF. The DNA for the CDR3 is TGTGCCAGCAGTTTGGGACAGCTTAATTCACCCCTCCACTTT.

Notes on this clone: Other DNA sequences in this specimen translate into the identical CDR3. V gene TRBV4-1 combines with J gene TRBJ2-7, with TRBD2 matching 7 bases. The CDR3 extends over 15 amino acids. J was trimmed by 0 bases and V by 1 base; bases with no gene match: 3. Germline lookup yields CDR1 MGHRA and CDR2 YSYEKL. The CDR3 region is CASSQGAGSSYEQYF. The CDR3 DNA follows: TGCGCCAGCAGCCAAGGAGCGGGGAGCTCCTACGAGCAGTACTTC.

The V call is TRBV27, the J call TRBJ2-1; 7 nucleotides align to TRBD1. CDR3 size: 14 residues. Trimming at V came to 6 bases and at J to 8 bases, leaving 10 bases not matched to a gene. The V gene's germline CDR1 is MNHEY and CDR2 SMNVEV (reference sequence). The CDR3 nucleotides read TGTGCCAGCAGCAGAGGGGGCCGTAGCGATGAGCAGTTCTTC. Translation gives CASSRGGRSDEQFF.

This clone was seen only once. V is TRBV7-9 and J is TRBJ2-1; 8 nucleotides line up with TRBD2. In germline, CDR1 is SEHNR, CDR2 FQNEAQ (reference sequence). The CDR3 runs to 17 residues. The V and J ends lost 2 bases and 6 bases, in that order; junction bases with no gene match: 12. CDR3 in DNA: TGTGCCAGCAGCTTACCCGCTACCGAGCGGGGGTTCAATGAGCAGTTCTTC. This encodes CASSLPATERGFNEQFF.

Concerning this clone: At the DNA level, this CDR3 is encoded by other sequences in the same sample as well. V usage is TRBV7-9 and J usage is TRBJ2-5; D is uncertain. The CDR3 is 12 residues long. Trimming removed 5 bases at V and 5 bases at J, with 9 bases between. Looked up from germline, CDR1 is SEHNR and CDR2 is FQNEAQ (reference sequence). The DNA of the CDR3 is TGTGCCAGCAGCCCGGGCCCTGAGACCCAGTACTTC. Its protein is CASSPGPETQYF. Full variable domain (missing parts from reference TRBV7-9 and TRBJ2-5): DTGVSQNPRHKITKRGQNVTFRCDPISEHNRLYWYRQTLGQGPEFLTYFQNEAQLEKSRLLSDRFSAERPKGSFSTLEIQRTEQGDSAMYLCASSPGPETQYFGPGTRLLVL.

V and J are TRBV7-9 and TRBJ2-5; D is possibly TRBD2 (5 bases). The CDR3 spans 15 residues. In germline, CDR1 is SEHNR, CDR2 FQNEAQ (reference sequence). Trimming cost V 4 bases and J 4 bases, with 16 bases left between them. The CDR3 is CASSSPWTAGETQYF. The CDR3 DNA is TGTGCCAGCAGCTCCCCCTGGACCGCGGGAGAGACCCAGTACTTC.

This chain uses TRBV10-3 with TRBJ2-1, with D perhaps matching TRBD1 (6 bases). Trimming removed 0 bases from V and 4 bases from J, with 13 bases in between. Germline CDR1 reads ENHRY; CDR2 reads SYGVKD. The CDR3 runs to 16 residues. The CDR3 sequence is CAISESVGTGYNEQFF. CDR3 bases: TGTGCCATCAGTGAGTCAGTGGGAACAGGGTACAATGAGCAGTTCTTC.

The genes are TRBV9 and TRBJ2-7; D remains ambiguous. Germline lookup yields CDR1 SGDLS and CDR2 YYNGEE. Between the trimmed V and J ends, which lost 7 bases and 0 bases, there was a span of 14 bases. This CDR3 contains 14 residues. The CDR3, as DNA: TGTGCCAGCTCGCCCCTGGACGGCTCCTACGAGCAGTACTTC. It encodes CASSPLDGSYEQYF. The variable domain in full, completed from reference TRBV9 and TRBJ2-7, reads DSGVTQTPKHLITATGQRVTLRCSPRSGDLSVYWYQQSLDQGLQFLIQYYNGEERAKGNILERFSAQQFPDLHSELNLSSLELGDSALYFCASSPLDGSYEQYFGPGTRLTVT.

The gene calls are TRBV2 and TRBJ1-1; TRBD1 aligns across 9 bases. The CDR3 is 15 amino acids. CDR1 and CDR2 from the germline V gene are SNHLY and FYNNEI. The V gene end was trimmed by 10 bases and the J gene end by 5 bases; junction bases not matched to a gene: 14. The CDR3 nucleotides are TGTGCCATTTCATGGACAGGGGACTGGAGGACTGAAGCTTTCTTT. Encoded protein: CAISWTGDWRTEAFF.

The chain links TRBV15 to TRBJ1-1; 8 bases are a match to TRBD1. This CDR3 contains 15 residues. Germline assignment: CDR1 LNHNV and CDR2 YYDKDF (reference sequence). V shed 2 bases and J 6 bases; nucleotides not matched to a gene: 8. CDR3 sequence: CATSRRTGQVAEAFF. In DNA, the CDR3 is TGTGCCACCAGCAGACGGACAGGGCAGGTCGCTGAAGCTTTCTTT.

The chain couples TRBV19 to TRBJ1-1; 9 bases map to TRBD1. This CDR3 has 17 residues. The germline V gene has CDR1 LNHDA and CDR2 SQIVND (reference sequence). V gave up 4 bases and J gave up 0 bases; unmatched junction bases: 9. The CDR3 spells CASSRDREGRMNTEAFF. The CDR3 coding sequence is TGTGCCAGTAGTAGGGACAGGGAAGGTCGCATGAACACTGAAGCTTTCTTT.

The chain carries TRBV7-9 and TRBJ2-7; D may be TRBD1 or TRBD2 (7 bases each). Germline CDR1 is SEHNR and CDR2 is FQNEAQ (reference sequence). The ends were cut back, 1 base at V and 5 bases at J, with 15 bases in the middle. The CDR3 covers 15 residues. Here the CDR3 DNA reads TGTGCCAGCAGCTTAGAGGCGGGGAGGGGGCACGAGCAGTACTTC. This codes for CASSLEAGRGHEQYF.